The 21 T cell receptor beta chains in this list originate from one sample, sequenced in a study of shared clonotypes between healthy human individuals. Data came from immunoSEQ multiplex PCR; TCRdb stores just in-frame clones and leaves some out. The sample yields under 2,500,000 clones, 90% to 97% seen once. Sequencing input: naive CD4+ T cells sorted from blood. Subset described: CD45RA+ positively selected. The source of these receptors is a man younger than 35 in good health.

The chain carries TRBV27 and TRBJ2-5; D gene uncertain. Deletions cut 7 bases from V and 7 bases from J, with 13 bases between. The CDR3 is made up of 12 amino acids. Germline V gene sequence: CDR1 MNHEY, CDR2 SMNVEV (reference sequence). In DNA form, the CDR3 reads TGTGCCAGCACCTCCGGGTATGGGACCCAGTACTTC. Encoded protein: CASTSGYGTQYF.

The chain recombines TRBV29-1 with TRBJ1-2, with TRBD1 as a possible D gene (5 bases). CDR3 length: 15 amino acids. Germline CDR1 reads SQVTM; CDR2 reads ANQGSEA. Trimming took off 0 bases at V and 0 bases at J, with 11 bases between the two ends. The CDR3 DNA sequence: TGCAGCGTTGAAGAAATGTGGGGGGCTAACTATGGCTACACCTTC. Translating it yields CSVEEMWGANYGYTF.

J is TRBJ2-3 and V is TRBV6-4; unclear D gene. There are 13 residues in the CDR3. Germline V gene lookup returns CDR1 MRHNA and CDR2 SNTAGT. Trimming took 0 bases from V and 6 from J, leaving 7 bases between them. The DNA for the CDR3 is TGTGCCAGCAGTGACTCTCTGTGGGATACGCAGTATTTT. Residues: CASSDSLWDTQYF.

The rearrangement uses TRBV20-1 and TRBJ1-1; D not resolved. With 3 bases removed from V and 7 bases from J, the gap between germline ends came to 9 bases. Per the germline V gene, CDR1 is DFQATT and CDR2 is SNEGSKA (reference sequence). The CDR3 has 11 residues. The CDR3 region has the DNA TGCAGTGCTAGTAAAGGCCTTGAAGCTTTCTTT. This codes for CSASKGLEAFF.

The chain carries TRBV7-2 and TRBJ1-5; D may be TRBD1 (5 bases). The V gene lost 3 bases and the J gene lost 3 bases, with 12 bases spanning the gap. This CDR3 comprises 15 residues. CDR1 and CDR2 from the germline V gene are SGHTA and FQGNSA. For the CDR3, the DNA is TGTGCCAGCAGCTTGGGGGTACCGGCCAATCAGCCCCAGCATTTT. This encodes CASSLGVPANQPQHF.

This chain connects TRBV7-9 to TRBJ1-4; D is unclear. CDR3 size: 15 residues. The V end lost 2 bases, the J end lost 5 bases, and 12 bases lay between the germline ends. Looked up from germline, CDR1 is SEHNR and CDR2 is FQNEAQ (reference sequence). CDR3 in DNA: TGTGCCAGCAGCTTATATGGGGAATTGAATGAAAAACTGTTTTTT. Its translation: CASSLYGELNEKLFF. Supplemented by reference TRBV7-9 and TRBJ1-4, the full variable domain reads DTGVSQNPRHKITKRGQNVTFRCDPISEHNRLYWYRQTLGQGPEFLTYFQNEAQLEKSRLLSDRFSAERPKGSFSTLEIQRTEQGDSAMYLCASSLYGELNEKLFFGSGTQLSVL.

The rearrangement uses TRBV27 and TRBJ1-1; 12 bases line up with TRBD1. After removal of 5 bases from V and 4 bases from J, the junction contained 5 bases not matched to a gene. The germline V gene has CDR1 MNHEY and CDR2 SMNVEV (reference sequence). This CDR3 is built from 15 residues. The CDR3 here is CASSIRDRGLTEAFF. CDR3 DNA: TGTGCCAGCAGTATCCGGGACAGGGGGCTCACTGAAGCTTTCTTT.

The CDR3 coding sequence is TGTGCCAGCACGGACAGGGCACAAGAGACCCAGTACTTC. Translating it yields CASTDRAQETQYF. This chain joins TRBV25-1 and TRBJ2-5; 8 nucleotides align to TRBD1. Trimming at V came to 7 bases and at J to 2 bases, leaving 3 bases not matched to a gene. The CDR3 spans 13 residues. CDR1 and CDR2 from the germline V gene are MGHDK and SYGVNS.

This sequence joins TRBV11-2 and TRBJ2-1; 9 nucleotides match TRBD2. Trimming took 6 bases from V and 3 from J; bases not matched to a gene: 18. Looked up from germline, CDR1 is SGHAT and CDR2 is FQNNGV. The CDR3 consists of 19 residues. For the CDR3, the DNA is TGTGCCAGCAGTAGCCCGGCTGGAGTAGCGGGAGATGGCTACAATGAGCAGTTCTTC. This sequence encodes CASSSPAGVAGDGYNEQFF.

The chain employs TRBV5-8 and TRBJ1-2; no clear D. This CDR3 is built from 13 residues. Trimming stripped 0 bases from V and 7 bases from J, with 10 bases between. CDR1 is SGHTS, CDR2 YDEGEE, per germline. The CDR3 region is CASSLGRSGGYTF. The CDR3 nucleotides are TGTGCCAGCAGCTTGGGAAGAAGCGGTGGCTACACCTTC. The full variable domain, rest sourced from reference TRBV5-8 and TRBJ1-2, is EAGVTQSPTHLIKTRGQQATLRCSPISGHTSVYWYQQALGLGLQFLLWYDEGEERNRGNFPPRFSGRQFPNYSSELNVNALELEDSALYLCASSLGRSGGYTFGSGTRLTVV.

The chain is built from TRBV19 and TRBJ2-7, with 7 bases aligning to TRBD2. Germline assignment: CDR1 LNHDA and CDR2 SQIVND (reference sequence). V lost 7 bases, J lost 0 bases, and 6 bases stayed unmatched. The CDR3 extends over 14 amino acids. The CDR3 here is CASMVSGNSYEQYF. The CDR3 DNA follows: TGTGCCAGTATGGTAAGCGGGAACTCCTACGAGCAGTACTTC.

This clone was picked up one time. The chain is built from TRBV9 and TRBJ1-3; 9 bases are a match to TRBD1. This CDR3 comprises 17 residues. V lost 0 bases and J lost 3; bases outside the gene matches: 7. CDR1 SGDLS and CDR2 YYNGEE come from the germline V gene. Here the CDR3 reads CASSVAPQGAIGNTIYF. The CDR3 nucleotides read TGTGCCAGCAGCGTAGCGCCACAGGGGGCTATTGGAAACACCATATATTTT.

DNA of the CDR3: TGTGCCAGTAGTACCCGGACAGGGAGGCGGCAGGGCCTTTACGAGCAGTACTTC. This translates into CASSTRTGRRQGLYEQYF. The V call is TRBV19, the J call TRBJ2-7; 8 bases align to TRBD1. The length of the CDR3 is 18 residues. The V gene's germline CDR1 is LNHDA and CDR2 SQIVND (reference sequence). The J segment lost 4 bases and the V segment lost 4 bases, leaving 18 bases of the junction unmatched.

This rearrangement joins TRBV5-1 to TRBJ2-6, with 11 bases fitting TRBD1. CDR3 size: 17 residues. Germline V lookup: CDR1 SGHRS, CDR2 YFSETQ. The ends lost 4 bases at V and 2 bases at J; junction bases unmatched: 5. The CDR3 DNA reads TGCGCCAGCAGCCTACGGACAGGGGGCCCTGGGGCCAACGTCCTGACTTTC. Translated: CASSLRTGGPGANVLTF.

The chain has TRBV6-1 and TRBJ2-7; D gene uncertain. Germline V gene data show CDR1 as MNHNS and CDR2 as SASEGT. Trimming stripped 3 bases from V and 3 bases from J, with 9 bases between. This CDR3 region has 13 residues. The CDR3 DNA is TGTGCCAGCAGTGATGTTGGGAACTACGAGCAGTACTTC. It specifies CASSDVGNYEQYF.

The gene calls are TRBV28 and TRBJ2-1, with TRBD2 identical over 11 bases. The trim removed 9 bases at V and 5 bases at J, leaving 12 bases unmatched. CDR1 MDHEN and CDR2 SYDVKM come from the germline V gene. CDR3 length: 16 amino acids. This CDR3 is CARRQGTSGNNNEQFF. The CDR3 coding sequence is TGTGCCAGGCGACAGGGGACTAGCGGAAATAACAATGAGCAGTTCTTC.

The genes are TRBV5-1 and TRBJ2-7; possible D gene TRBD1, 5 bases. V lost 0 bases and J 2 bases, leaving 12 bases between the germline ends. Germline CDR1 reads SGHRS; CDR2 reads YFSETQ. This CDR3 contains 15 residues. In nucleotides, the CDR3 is TGCGCCAGCAGCTTGGCGTCAGGGCCAACCTACGAGCAGTACTTC. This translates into CASSLASGPTYEQYF.

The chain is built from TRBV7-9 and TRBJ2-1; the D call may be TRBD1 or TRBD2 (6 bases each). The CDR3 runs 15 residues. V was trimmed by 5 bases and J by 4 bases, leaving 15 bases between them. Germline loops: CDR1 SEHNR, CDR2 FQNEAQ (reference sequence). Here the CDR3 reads CASSGIQGGYNEQFF. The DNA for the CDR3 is TGTGCCAGCAGCGGTATACAGGGAGGTTACAATGAGCAGTTCTTC.

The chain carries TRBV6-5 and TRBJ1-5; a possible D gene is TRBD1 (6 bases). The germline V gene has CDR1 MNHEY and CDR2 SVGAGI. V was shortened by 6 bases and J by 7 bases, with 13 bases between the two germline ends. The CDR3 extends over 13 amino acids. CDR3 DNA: TGTGCCAGCAGCCCGGACAGTCCGCAGCCCCAGCATTTT. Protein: CASSPDSPQPQHF.

The DNA of the CDR3 is TGTGCCAGCAGCACGAGGACTAGCGGGGGGGTAGTGGAGACCCAGTACTTC. Residues: CASSTRTSGGVVETQYF. This chain links TRBV5-4 with TRBJ2-5, with TRBD2 matching over 15 bases. The length of the CDR3 is 17 residues. The J segment lost 5 bases and the V segment lost 4 bases, leaving 9 bases of the junction unmatched. CDR1 and CDR2 (germline): SGHNT, YYREEE (reference sequence).

In DNA form, the CDR3 reads TGTGCCAGCAGCCCCCAGGGAGCGGGAGCCCCTAACGAGCAGTACTTC. This encodes CASSPQGAGAPNEQYF. The chain employs TRBV7-2 and TRBJ2-7, with 8 bases aligning to TRBD2. The germline V gene encodes CDR1 SGHTA and CDR2 FQGNSA. There are 16 residues in the CDR3. Trimming took 5 bases from V and 5 from J; bases not matched to a gene: 14.